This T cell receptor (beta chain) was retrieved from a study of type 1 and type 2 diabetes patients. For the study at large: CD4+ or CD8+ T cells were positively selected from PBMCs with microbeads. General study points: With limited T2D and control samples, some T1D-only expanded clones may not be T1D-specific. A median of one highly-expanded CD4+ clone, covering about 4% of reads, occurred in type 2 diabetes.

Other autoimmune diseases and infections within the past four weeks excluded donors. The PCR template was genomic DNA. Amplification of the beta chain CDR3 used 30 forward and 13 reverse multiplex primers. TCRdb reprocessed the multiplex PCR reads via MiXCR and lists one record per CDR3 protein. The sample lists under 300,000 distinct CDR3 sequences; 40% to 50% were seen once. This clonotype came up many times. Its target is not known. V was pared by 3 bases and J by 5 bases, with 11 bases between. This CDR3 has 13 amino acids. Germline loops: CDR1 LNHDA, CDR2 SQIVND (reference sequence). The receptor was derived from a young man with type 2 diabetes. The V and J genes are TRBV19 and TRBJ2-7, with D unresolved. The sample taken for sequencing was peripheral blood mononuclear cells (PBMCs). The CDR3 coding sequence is TGTGCCAGTAGTATCTCCCTCACGGACGAGCAGTACTTC. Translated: CASSISLTDEQYF.